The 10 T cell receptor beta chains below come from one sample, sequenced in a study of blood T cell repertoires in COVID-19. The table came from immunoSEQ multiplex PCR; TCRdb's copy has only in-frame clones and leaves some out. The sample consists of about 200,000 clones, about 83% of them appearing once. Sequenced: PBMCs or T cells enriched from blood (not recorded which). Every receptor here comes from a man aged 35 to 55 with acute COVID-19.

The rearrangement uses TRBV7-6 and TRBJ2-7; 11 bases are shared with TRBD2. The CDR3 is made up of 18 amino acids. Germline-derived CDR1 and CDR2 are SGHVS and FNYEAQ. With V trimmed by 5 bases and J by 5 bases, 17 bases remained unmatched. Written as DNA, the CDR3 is TGTGCCAGCAGCAGGGGCGGGCTAGCGGGAGGCCCACCACACGAGCAGTACTTC. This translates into CASSRGGLAGGPPHEQYF.

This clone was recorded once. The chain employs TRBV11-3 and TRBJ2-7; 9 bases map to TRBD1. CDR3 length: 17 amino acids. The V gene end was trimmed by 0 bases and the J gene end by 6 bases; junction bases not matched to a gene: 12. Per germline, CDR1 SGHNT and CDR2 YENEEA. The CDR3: CASSLDTGQGPFSEQYF. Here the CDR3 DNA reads TGTGCCAGCAGCTTAGATACGGGACAGGGACCATTTTCCGAGCAGTACTTC.

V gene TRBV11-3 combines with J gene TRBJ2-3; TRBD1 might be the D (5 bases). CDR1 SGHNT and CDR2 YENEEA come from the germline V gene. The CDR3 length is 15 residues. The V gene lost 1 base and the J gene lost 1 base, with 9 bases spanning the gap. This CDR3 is CASSLGDSRTDTQYF. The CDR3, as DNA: TGTGCCAGCAGCTTAGGAGACAGCCGCACAGATACGCAGTATTTT. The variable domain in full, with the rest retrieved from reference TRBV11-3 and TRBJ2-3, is EAGVVQSPRYKIIEKKQPVAFWCNPISGHNTLYWYLQNLGQGPELLIRYENEEAVDDSQLPKDRFSAERLKGVDSTLKIQPAELGDSAVYLCASSLGDSRTDTQYFGPGTRLTVL.

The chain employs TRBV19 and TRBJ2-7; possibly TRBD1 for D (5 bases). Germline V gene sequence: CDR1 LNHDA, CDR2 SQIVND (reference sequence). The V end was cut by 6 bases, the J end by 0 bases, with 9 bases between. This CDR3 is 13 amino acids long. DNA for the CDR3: TGTGCCAGTAGACAGGCTTACTCCTACGAGCAGTACTTC. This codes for CASRQAYSYEQYF.

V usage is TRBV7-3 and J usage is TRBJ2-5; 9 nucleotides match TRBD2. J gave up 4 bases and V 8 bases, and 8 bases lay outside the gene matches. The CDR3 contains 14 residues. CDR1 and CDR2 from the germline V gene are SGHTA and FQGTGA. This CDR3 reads CASGSGSPPETQYF. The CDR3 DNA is TGTGCCAGCGGTAGCGGGAGCCCCCCAGAGACCCAGTACTTC.

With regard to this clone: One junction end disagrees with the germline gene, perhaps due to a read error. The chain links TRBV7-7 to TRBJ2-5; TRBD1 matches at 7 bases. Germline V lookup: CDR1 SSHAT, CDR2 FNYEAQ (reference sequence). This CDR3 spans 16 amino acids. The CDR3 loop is CASSLGGLRVSETQYF. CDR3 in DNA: TGTGCTAGCAGCTTAGGGGGCCTCCGGGTGTCAGAGACCCAGTACTTC.

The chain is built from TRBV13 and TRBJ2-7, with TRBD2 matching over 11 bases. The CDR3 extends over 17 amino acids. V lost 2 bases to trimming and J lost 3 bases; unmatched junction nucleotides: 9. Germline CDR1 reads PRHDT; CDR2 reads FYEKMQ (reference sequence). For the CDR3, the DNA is TGTGCCAGCAGCTTACGGACTAGCGGGTCAGGCGTCTACGAGCAGTACTTC. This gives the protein CASSLRTSGSGVYEQYF. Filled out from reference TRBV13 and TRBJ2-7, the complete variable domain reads AAGVIQSPRHLIKEKRETATLKCYPIPRHDTVYWYQQGPGQDPQFLISFYEKMQSDKGSIPDRFSAQQFSDYHSELNMSSLELGDSALYFCASSLRTSGSGVYEQYFGPGTRLTVT.

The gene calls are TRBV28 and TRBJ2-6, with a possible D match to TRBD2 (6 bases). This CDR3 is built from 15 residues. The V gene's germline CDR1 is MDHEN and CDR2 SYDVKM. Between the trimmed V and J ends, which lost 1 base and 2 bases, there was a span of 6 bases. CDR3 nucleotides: TGTGCCAGCAGTTTATCGGGAGCTGGGGCCAACGTCCTGACTTTC. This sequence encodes CASSLSGAGANVLTF.

Here the CDR3 DNA reads TGTGCCAGCTCTAGAACAGAGAACACTGAAGCTTTCTTT. The encoded protein is CASSRTENTEAFF. The chain employs TRBV18 and TRBJ1-1; D unclear. Germline CDR1 reads KGHSH; CDR2 reads LQKENI. Trimming shortened V by 6 bases and J by 1 base, and 9 bases separated the two germline ends. The CDR3 spans 13 residues.

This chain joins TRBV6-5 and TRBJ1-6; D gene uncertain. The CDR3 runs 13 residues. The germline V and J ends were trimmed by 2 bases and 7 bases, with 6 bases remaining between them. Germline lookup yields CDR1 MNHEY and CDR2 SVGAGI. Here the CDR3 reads CASSYNSNSPLHF. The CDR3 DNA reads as TGTGCCAGCAGTTACAACAGCAATTCACCCCTCCACTTT.